The 30 T cell receptor beta chains below come from one sample, sequenced in a study of blood T cell repertoires in COVID-19 (TCRdb year 2020). The method behind the library was the immunoSEQ multiplex PCR assay. Here the immuneACCESS table is served through TCRdb, limited to in-frame sequences with V and J called. Missing clones are a known gap in these copies; in checked studies unresolved V genes cover under half, and the rest lacks a known reason. The sample table contains around 130,000 clones; only one count was recorded for approximately 84% of them. The ten largest clones add up to 1.4% of the sample. Source material: peripheral blood. Every receptor here comes from a man in his fifties or sixties with acute or convalescent COVID-19.

This clone was detected once. In DNA, the CDR3 is TGTGCCAGCAGTCCGGCTAGCGGGGGTGAAGAGACCCAGTACTTC. Translated, it gives CASSPASGGEETQYF. The chain links TRBV6-5 to TRBJ2-5; 10 bases align to TRBD2. CDR3 size: 15 residues. J gave up 3 bases and V 5 bases, and 6 bases lay outside the gene matches. Germline CDR1 MNHEY, CDR2 SVGAGI.

This chain links TRBV6-5 with TRBJ1-1, with 9 nucleotides matching TRBD1. The V segment lost 6 bases and the J segment 0 bases; nucleotides outside the gene matches: 2. The CDR3 runs to 14 residues. The germline V gene encodes CDR1 MNHEY and CDR2 SVGAGI. In nucleotides, the CDR3 is TGTGCCAGCAGACAGGGGGCTCTGAACACTGAAGCTTTCTTT. It is translated as CASRQGALNTEAFF.

The rearrangement uses TRBV5-1 and TRBJ1-3; D uncertain. Germline V gene data show CDR1 as SGHRS and CDR2 as YFSETQ. There are 16 residues in the CDR3. The V end lost 2 bases, the J end lost 0 bases, and 12 bases lay between the germline ends. This chain's CDR3 is CASSFEAESSGNTIYF. The CDR3 bases are TGCGCCAGCAGCTTTGAGGCGGAGAGCTCTGGAAACACCATATATTTT.

The V gene is TRBV7-8, the J gene TRBJ2-3, with unresolved D. The CDR3 length is 11 residues. Germline CDR1 reads SGHVS; CDR2 reads FQNEAQ. V dropped 1 base and J dropped 7 bases, with 3 bases sitting between them. CDR3 residues: CASSLDYTQYF. The CDR3 bases are TGTGCCAGCAGCTTAGACTATACGCAGTATTTT.

This clone occurred once. J is TRBJ1-1 and V is TRBV29-1; D ambiguous. CDR3 length: 13 residues. Germline V gene data show CDR1 as SQVTM and CDR2 as ANQGSEA. Trimming left V 7 bases short and J 4 bases short, with 16 bases between. The CDR3 sequence: CSANEARGTEAFF. CDR3 DNA sequence: TGCAGCGCCAACGAGGCCCGAGGCACTGAAGCTTTCTTT.

The V gene is TRBV24-1, the J gene TRBJ1-2; D may be TRBD1 (6 bases). Germline V gene data show CDR1 as KGHDR and CDR2 as SFDVKD. The CDR3 is 12 amino acids. V dropped 0 bases and J dropped 11 bases, with 9 bases sitting between them. Written as DNA, the CDR3 is TGTGCCACCAGTGATTTGTCCACAGGGTACACCTTC. Translating it yields CATSDLSTGYTF.

The V and J genes are TRBV19 and TRBJ2-3; D is perhaps TRBD2 (5 bases). Germline CDR1 reads LNHDA; CDR2 reads SQIVND (reference sequence). V dropped 1 base and J dropped 1 base, with 9 bases sitting between them. The CDR3 extends over 15 amino acids. The CDR3 DNA reads as TGTGCCAGTAGTATAGGTCCGCGGGGCACAGATACGCAGTATTTT. Translating gives CASSIGPRGTDTQYF.

The gene calls are TRBV10-3 and TRBJ1-2; a possible D gene is TRBD1 (6 bases). CDR1 is ENHRY and CDR2 is SYGVKD in the germline V gene. Trimming cost V 6 bases and J 4 bases, with 12 bases left between them. The CDR3 spans 13 residues. The CDR3: CAIRDSSGYGYTF. In DNA, the CDR3 is TGTGCCATCAGGGACAGCTCTGGCTATGGCTACACCTTC.

This chain connects TRBV5-1 to TRBJ1-2, with TRBD1 matching 9 bases. Germline CDR1 is SGHRS and CDR2 is YFSETQ. The CDR3 has 14 amino acids. J was trimmed by 4 bases and V by 4 bases; bases with no gene match: 5. The CDR3: CASSEQGAPYGYTF. CDR3 in DNA: TGCGCCAGCAGCGAACAGGGGGCTCCCTATGGCTACACCTTC.

This clone occurred once. This chain connects TRBV25-1 to TRBJ1-2, with D perhaps TRBD1 (6 bases). There are 15 residues in the CDR3. Per the germline V gene, CDR1 is MGHDK and CDR2 is SYGVNS. V lost 2 bases and J lost 5, with 15 bases in between. The CDR3 here is CASSEPGQNWYGYTF. In DNA form, the CDR3 reads TGTGCCAGCAGTGAACCGGGACAAAACTGGTATGGCTACACCTTC.

This clone has a single count. The genes are TRBV11-2 and TRBJ2-1; 14 bases line up with TRBD2. The germline V gene encodes CDR1 SGHAT and CDR2 FQNNGV. The V and J ends lost 5 bases and 10 bases, in that order; junction bases with no gene match: 7. This CDR3 comprises 15 residues. CDR3 region: CASSLGTSGSGEQFF. DNA of the CDR3: TGTGCCAGCAGCCTCGGGACTAGCGGGAGCGGAGAGCAGTTCTTC.

This clone showed up just a few times. V usage is TRBV18 and J usage is TRBJ2-5; 11 bases map to TRBD1. The V gene's germline CDR1 is KGHSH and CDR2 LQKENI. The CDR3 loop spans 16 amino acids. With V trimmed by 1 base and J by 7 bases, 8 bases remained unmatched. CDR3 in DNA: TGTGCCAGCTCACCACAAAAGGACAGGGGGCTGGGGACCCAGTACTTC. The encoded protein is CASSPQKDRGLGTQYF.

V is TRBV7-3 and J is TRBJ2-4; D might be TRBD2 (6 bases). This CDR3 has 16 amino acids. Trimming took 5 bases from V and 0 from J, leaving 14 bases between them. The germline gives CDR1 SGHTA, CDR2 FQGTGA. The CDR3 bases are TGTGCCAGCAGCCAACATCCGGGACTAGCCAAAAACATTCAGTACTTC. Protein sequence: CASSQHPGLAKNIQYF.

The chain employs TRBV14 and TRBJ1-2; D not certain. With 0 bases removed from V and 4 bases from J, the gap between germline ends came to 6 bases. The CDR3 has 13 amino acids. Germline CDR1 reads SGHDN; CDR2 reads FVKESK. The CDR3 region has the DNA TGTGCCAGCAGCCAAGATCTCTTCTATGGCTACACCTTC. Translating gives CASSQDLFYGYTF.

In this sample, this clone turned up once. Other DNA sequences in the same sample also yield this CDR3. The V and J genes are TRBV7-3 and TRBJ2-3, with a possible D match to TRBD2 (7 bases). V was shortened by 1 base and J by 2 bases, with 10 bases between the two germline ends. The germline CDR1 and CDR2 sequences are SGHTA and FQGTGA. The CDR3 consists of 15 residues. CDR3 in amino acids: CASSLSGGSTDTQYF. DNA of the CDR3: TGTGCCAGCAGCTTAAGCGGGGGCTCCACAGATACGCAGTATTTT. Variable domain in full (rest from reference TRBV7-3 and TRBJ2-3): GAGVSQTPSNKVTEKGKYVELRCDPISGHTALYWYRQSLGQGPEFLIYFQGTGAADDSGLPNDRFFAVRPEGSVSTLKIQRTERGDSAVYLCASSLSGGSTDTQYFGPGTRLTVL.

This chain connects TRBV7-3 to TRBJ2-3; 14 nucleotides align to TRBD2. The CDR3 runs 15 residues. V shed 5 bases, J shed 7 bases, and the junction held 5 bases outside the gene matches. The V gene's germline CDR1 is SGHTA and CDR2 FQGTGA. CDR3 loop: CASSQTSGGANTQYF. DNA for the CDR3: TGTGCCAGCAGCCAGACTAGCGGGGGGGCAAATACGCAGTATTTT. Using reference TRBV7-3 and TRBJ2-3 for the parts outside the CDR3, the full variable domain is GAGVSQTPSNKVTEKGKYVELRCDPISGHTALYWYRQSLGQGPEFLIYFQGTGAADDSGLPNDRFFAVRPEGSVSTLKIQRTERGDSAVYLCASSQTSGGANTQYFGPGTRLTVL.

In this sample, this clone turned up a few times. V and J are TRBV6-1 and TRBJ1-1; D is unclear. From germline, CDR1 is MNHNS and CDR2 SASEGT. This CDR3 contains 14 residues. Trimming left V 2 bases short and J 1 base short, with 8 bases between. The CDR3, as DNA: TGTGCCAGCAGTGAAATGAGGGCGAACACTGAAGCTTTCTTT. It encodes CASSEMRANTEAFF.

This clone was recorded once. The chain couples TRBV5-6 to TRBJ2-4; 7 bases fit TRBD2. CDR1 is SGHDT, CDR2 YYEEEE, per germline. J gave up 0 bases and V 3 bases, and 6 bases lay outside the gene matches. The length of the CDR3 is 16 residues. CDR3 DNA: TGTGCCAGCAGCTCTCGGACTAGTCTAGCCAAAAACATTCAGTACTTC. Protein product: CASSSRTSLAKNIQYF.

This clone has only one observation. The CDR3 region has the DNA TGCGCCAGCAGCTTTAGCGGGGCGAGCACAGATACGCAGTATTTT. Its protein is CASSFSGASTDTQYF. This rearrangement joins TRBV5-1 to TRBJ2-3; 8 bases are shared with TRBD2. V gave up 2 bases and J gave up 0 bases; unmatched junction bases: 2. This CDR3 region has 15 residues. The germline CDR1 and CDR2 sequences are SGHRS and YFSETQ.

V is TRBV27 and J is TRBJ2-2; TRBD2 might be the D (7 bases). With 8 bases removed from V and 5 bases from J, the gap between germline ends came to 15 bases. The germline gives CDR1 MNHEY, CDR2 SMNVEV (reference sequence). There are 14 residues in the CDR3. The CDR3 coding sequence is TGTGCCAGCGGACTAGGGGGAGGGACCGGGGAGCTGTTTTTT. This gives the protein CASGLGGGTGELFF.

The V and J genes are TRBV30 and TRBJ1-3; maybe TRBD1 (5 bases). Trimming removed 8 bases at V and 0 bases at J, with 11 bases between. This CDR3 is 13 amino acids long. CDR1 is GTSNPN and CDR2 is SVGIG in the germline V gene (reference sequence). Here the CDR3 DNA reads TGTGCCAGCAGGGTTGGCTCTGGAAACACCATATATTTT. Residues: CASRVGSGNTIYF.

The rearrangement links TRBV5-1 to TRBJ1-1; tentative D call: TRBD1 (5 bases). CDR3 length equals 15 residues. CDR1 is SGHRS and CDR2 is YFSETQ in the germline V gene. V lost 1 base and J lost 8, with 18 bases in between. The CDR3 sequence is CASSLKEAQGGEAFF. CDR3 DNA: TGCGCCAGCAGCTTGAAGGAGGCTCAGGGAGGGGAAGCTTTCTTT.

The gene calls are TRBV5-6 and TRBJ1-3; possibly TRBD1 for D (6 bases). Germline loops: CDR1 SGHDT, CDR2 YYEEEE. The CDR3 sequence is 16 residues long. V was shortened by 0 bases and J by 0 bases, with 10 bases between the two germline ends. The CDR3 here is CASSLDTGSSGNTIYF. The CDR3 DNA reads TGTGCCAGCAGCTTGGACACAGGGAGCTCTGGAAACACCATATATTTT.

V and J are TRBV29-1 and TRBJ1-2; 7 bases align to TRBD1. V dropped 3 bases and J dropped 4; count of bases not matched to a gene: 11. Germline V gene data show CDR1 as SQVTM and CDR2 as ANQGSEA. CDR3 length equals 15 residues. DNA for the CDR3: TGCAGCGTTGAGTTACAAGGGGGCGCCATCTATGGCTACACCTTC. Its protein product is CSVELQGGAIYGYTF. The whole variable domain, filled in from reference TRBV29-1 and TRBJ1-2, reads SAVISQKPSRDICQRGTSLTIQCQVDSQVTMMFWYRQQPGQSLTLIATANQGSEATYESGFVIDKFPISRPNLTFSTLTVSNMSPEDSSIYLCSVELQGGAIYGYTFGSGTRLTVV.

V is TRBV3-1 (or the pseudogene TRBV3-2) and J is TRBJ2-7; D possibly corresponds to TRBD1 (5 bases). The CDR3 totals 15 residues. V was trimmed by 4 bases and J by 2 bases, leaving 15 bases between them. The germline CDR1 and CDR2 sequences are LGHDT and YNNKEL (reference sequence). The CDR3 DNA reads TGTGCCAGCAGCCGCGCGTCAGGGAATACCTACGAGCAGTACTTC. As protein: CASSRASGNTYEQYF.

The rearrangement links TRBV29-1 to TRBJ2-3, with TRBD2 identical over 10 bases. Germline V CDR1 and CDR2: SQVTM, ANQGSEA. This CDR3 spans 13 amino acids. Trimming cost V 7 bases and J 4 bases; bases outside gene matches: 5. The DNA for the CDR3 is TGCAGCGCTAGCGGGAGTTGGGCAGATACGCAGTATTTT. Translated: CSASGSWADTQYF.

This chain uses TRBV10-3 with TRBJ1-6, with a possible D match to TRBD1 (5 bases). CDR1 ENHRY and CDR2 SYGVKD come from the germline V gene. Trimming left V 6 bases short and J 0 bases short, with 9 bases between. This CDR3 comprises 15 residues. DNA for the CDR3: TGTGCCATCAGGGAAGACAGCTCCTATAATTCACCCCTCCACTTT. Translating gives CAIREDSSYNSPLHF.

The V call is TRBV30, the J call TRBJ1-5; 10 bases are a match to TRBD1. This CDR3 has 21 residues. Per the germline V gene, CDR1 is GTSNPN and CDR2 is SVGIG (reference sequence). The V and J ends lost 0 bases and 2 bases, in that order; junction bases with no gene match: 19. CDR3 amino acids: CAWSVLSLAGTGAACNQPQHF. The DNA of the CDR3 is TGTGCCTGGAGTGTTCTCTCTCTCGCCGGGACAGGGGCGGCTTGCAATCAGCCCCAGCATTTT.

CDR3 coding DNA: TGCAGCGTTGAAGATATGTTTGCAGGGCTATCTGGCTACACCTTC. Encoded protein: CSVEDMFAGLSGYTF. This rearrangement joins TRBV29-1 to TRBJ1-2, with a tentative D call TRBD1 (5 bases). CDR3 length: 15 residues. The germline V and J ends were trimmed by 0 bases and 7 bases, with 18 bases remaining between them. In germline, CDR1 is SQVTM, CDR2 ANQGSEA. Full variable domain (outside the CDR3, taken from reference TRBV29-1 and TRBJ1-2): SAVISQKPSRDICQRGTSLTIQCQVDSQVTMMFWYRQQPGQSLTLIATANQGSEATYESGFVIDKFPISRPNLTFSTLTVSNMSPEDSSIYLCSVEDMFAGLSGYTFGSGTRLTVV.

The chain links TRBV7-2 to TRBJ1-1; no definite D call. This CDR3 has 13 residues. Germline V lookup: CDR1 SGHTA, CDR2 FQGNSA. V dropped 3 bases and J dropped 0 bases, with 5 bases sitting between them. CDR3 region: CASSLPVNTEAFF. DNA for the CDR3: TGTGCCAGCAGCTTGCCAGTGAACACTGAAGCTTTCTTT. The full variable domain, rest sourced from reference TRBV7-2 and TRBJ1-1, is GAGVSQSPSNKVTEKGKDVELRCDPISGHTALYWYRQSLGQGLEFLIYFQGNSAPDKSGLPSDRFSAERTGGSVSTLTIQRTQQEDSAVYLCASSLPVNTEAFFGQGTRLTVV.